This T cell receptor (beta chain) was found in a study of CD8 T cells in ankylosing spondylitis. Study-wide findings and caveats: As reported, disease-linked clones showed significant enrichment in matched ankylosing spondylitis synovial fluid. Disease-associated clones were CD8+ and fairly uncommon in peripheral blood. Typical of ankylosing spondylitis blood, it appeared, was a TCR beta motif of fewer than ten highly homologous variants.

TCRdb independently ran MiXCR on the 5' RACE reads; one entry per CDR3 protein. The sample lists about 140,000 distinct CDR3 sequences, over 9.5% occurring once. This clonotype was seen ten or more times. Its antigen is unknown. This CDR3 comprises 16 residues. V lost 5 bases, J lost 2 bases, and 5 bases stayed unmatched. Germline values: CDR1 MDHEN, CDR2 SYDVKM. V gene TRBV28 combines with J gene TRBJ1-5; 11 positions match TRBD1. The sequence was obtained from a female donor with ankylosing spondylitis or in good health (not recorded which). The sample consisted of blood, either unsorted or a sorted T cell fraction (not recorded which). The CDR3 DNA reads as TGTGCCAGCAGTGCCGGGACAGGGGGTCGCAATCAGCCCCAGCATTTT. It encodes CASSAGTGGRNQPQHF.